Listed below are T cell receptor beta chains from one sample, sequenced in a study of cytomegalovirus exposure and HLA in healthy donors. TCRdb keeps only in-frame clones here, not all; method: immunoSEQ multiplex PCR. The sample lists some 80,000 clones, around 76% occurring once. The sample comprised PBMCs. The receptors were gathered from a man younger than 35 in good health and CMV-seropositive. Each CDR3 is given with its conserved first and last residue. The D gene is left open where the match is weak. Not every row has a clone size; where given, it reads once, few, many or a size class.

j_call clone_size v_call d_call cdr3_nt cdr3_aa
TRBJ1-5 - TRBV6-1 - TGTGCCAGCAGTGCCAACAACAGGGCTACCGATCAGCCCCAGCATTTT CASSANNRATDQPQHF
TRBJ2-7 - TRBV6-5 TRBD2 TGTGCCAGCAGTTACCAACTAGCGGGAGGGCCATCCGAGCAGTACTTC CASSYQLAGGPSEQYF
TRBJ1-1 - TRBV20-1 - TGCAGTGCTAGATCGGTCACTGAAGCTTTCTTT CSARSVTEAFF
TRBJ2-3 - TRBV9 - TGTGCCAGCAGCGTACACACTAGCTTTAGGAATACGCAGTATTTT CASSVHTSFRNTQYF
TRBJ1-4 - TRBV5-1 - TGCGCCAGCAGCCCAACACAGGGTTTCGAAAAACTGTTTTTT CASSPTQGFEKLFF
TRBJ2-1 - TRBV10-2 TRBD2 TGCGCCAGCAGCCCCACTAGCGGGAGGGCAGGGAATGAGCAGTTCTTC CASSPTSGRAGNEQFF
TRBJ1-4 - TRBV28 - TGTGCCAGCAGTTTCCGCAGGGTTGGGGAACTGTTTTTT CASSFRRVGELFF
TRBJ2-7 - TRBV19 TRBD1 TGTGCCAGTAGTCTTGGACAGGGCTACGAGCAGTACTTC CASSLGQGYEQYF
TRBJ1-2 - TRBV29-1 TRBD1 TGCAGCGTTGAACAGGGGGTCTATGGCTACACCTTC CSVEQGVYGYTF
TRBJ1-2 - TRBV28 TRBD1 TGTGCCAGCATCGGGACAGGGGGCGCGAACACCTTC CASIGTGGANTF
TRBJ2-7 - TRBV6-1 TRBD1 TGTGCCAGCAGTGAATGGACAGGGGGAGGCTACGAGCAGTACTTC CASSEWTGGGYEQYF
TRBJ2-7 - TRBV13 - TGTGCCAGCAGCTTACGGGGGGCGAGTTTACACGAGCAGTACTTC CASSLRGASLHEQYF
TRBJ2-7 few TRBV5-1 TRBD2 TGCGCCAGCAGCGAGAGAAGAGCGGGAGGGCCGTACGAGCAGTACTTC CASSERRAGGPYEQYF
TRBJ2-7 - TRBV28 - TGTGCCAGCAGAGTGGTTGGAGGGCAGGGCTACGAGCAGTACTTC CASRVVGGQGYEQYF
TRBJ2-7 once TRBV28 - TGTGCCAGCAGTTCCCCATTGGGGGCTAGGGGCAACGAGCAGTACTTC CASSSPLGARGNEQYF
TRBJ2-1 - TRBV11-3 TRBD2 TGTGCCAGCAGCTCCGGACTAGCGGTAATCTCTCAAGGGAATGAGCAGTTCTTC CASSSGLAVISQGNEQFF
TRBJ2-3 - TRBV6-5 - TGTGCCACCAAAAGCGGTGCCCTCACAGATACGCAGTATTTT CATKSGALTDTQYF
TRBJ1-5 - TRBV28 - TGTGCCAGCAGGCCTCAGAAGCAGCCCCAGCATTTT CASRPQKQPQHF
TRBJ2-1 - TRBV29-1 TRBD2 TGCAGCGTTGCCCCCGGGGGACTAGCGGGAGAGGCGGGCTACAATGAGCAGTTCTTC CSVAPGGLAGEAGYNEQFF
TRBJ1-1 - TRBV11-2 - TGTGCCAGCAGCCCCCGGGTGAACACTGAAGCTTTCTTT CASSPRVNTEAFF
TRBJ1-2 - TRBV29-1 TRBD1 TGCAGCGTTGAGGGACAGGGCCATGGCTACACCTTC CSVEGQGHGYTF
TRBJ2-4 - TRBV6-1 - TGTGCCAGCAGTGAAGAGTTACAGATAAACATTCAGTACTTC CASSEELQINIQYF
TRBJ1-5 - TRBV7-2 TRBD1 TGTGCCAGCAGCTTTCAGACAGGGGGCTCGAATCAGCCCCAGCATTTT CASSFQTGGSNQPQHF
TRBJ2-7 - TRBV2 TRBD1 TGTGCCAGCACCCTGGGACAGGGGTTCTACGAGCAGTACTTC CASTLGQGFYEQYF
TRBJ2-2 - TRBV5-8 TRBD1 TGTGCCAGCAGCTCGGACAGGTTCGAACTCTTT CASSSDRFELF
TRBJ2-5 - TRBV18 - TGTGCCAGCTCACATTCACAGGGTTGGGAGACCCAGTACTTC CASSHSQGWETQYF
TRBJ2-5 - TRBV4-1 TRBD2 TGCGCCAGCAGCCAAGGACTAGCGGGAGGGGGGGAGACCCAGTACTTC CASSQGLAGGGETQYF
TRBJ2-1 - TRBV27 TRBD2 TGTGCCAGCAGTTTTGGAGCGGGATATCTGTTCTTC CASSFGAGYLFF
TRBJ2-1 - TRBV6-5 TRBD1 TGTGCCAGCAGCACAGACAGGGGGCCCTACAATGAGCAGTTCTTC CASSTDRGPYNEQFF
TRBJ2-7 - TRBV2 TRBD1 TGTGCCAGCAGTGCCTTACAGGGGGCTGGCGAGCAGTACTTC CASSALQGAGEQYF
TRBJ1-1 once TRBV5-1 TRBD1 TGCGCCAGCAGCCCAGGACAGGGGAACACTGAAGCTTTCTTT CASSPGQGNTEAFF
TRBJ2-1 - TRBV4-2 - TGTGCCAGCAGCCAAGATGAAGCGGTCCCCTACAATGAGCAGTTCTTC CASSQDEAVPYNEQFF
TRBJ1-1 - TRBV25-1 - TGTGCCAGCGGCAGAGCGTTGAACACTGAAGCTTTCTTT CASGRALNTEAFF
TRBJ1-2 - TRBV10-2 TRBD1 TGCGCCAGCAGTGAGTCTTCCGGACAGGGATACGGGGGCTACACCTTC CASSESSGQGYGGYTF
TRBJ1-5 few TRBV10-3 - TGTGCCATCAGTGAGCAGGGGACGGTGAGCAATCAGCCCCAGCATTTT CAISEQGTVSNQPQHF
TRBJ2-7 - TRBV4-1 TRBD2 TGCGCCAGCAGCCAAGAAGGCGAAACTAGCGGGAGATTGGGTCGGTCCTACGAGCAGTACTTC CASSQEGETSGRLGRSYEQYF
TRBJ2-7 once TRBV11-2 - TGTGCCAGCAGCTTAGGTCCCTTTGCGGGCTGGCAGTACTTC CASSLGPFAGWQYF
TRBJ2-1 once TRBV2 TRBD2 TGTGCCAGCAGTACTAGCGGGAGGAGAAATGAGCAGTTCTTC CASSTSGRRNEQFF
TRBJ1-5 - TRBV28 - TGTGCCAGCAGTCCCCTGGAGAATCAGCCCCAGCATTTT CASSPLENQPQHF
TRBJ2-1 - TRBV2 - TGTGCCAGCCAATCCGATAGGGGCTCCTACAATGAGCAGTTCTTC CASQSDRGSYNEQFF
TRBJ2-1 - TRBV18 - TGTGCCAGCTCACCAATTGGGCCAGCCCCTAACAATGAGCAGTTCTTC CASSPIGPAPNNEQFF